The 5 T cell receptor beta chains listed next were all sequenced from one sample in a study of beta chain features in type 1 diabetes. Of the isolated RNA, all was reverse transcribed, and so the sequenced material was expressed TCRB transcripts. Here immunoSEQ multiplex PCR was the method, and the copy in TCRdb shows in-frame clones only, minus some. The sample holds hundreds of thousands of clones, over 8.5% seen once. Sequencing was done on a sample of naive CD4+ T cells from blood. Every receptor here comes from a woman aged 18-30 years in good health.

The chain is built from TRBV6-5 and TRBJ2-7; TRBD2 matches at 9 bases. This CDR3 has 14 amino acids. Germline lookup yields CDR1 MNHEY and CDR2 SVGAGI. V was pared by 10 bases and J by 1 base, with 8 bases of the junction left unmatched. As DNA, the CDR3 is TGTGCCACTCATAGCGGGAGAGGGTCCTACGAGCAGTACTTC. This translates into CATHSGRGSYEQYF.

This clone showed up just a few times. The genes are TRBV25-1 and TRBJ1-3; D uncertain. V dropped 1 base and J dropped 0 bases, with 13 bases sitting between them. Germline CDR1 and CDR2: MGHDK and SYGVNS. This CDR3 has 17 residues. The CDR3 is CASSEWIRPSSGNTIYF. CDR3 DNA: TGTGCCAGCAGTGAATGGATAAGGCCTAGCTCTGGAAACACCATATATTTT. Full variable domain (rest looked up from reference TRBV25-1 and TRBJ1-3): EADIYQTPRYLVIGTGKKITLECSQTMGHDKMYWYQQDPGMELHLIHYSYGVNSTEKGDLSSESTVSRIRTEHFPLTLESARPSHTSQYLCASSEWIRPSSGNTIYFGEGSWLTVV.

As to this clone: The junction and the germline gene differ at one end; a read error may be behind it. CDR3 sequence reads: CKMGQPYNEQFF. For the CDR3, the DNA is TGCAAAATGGGCCAGCCCTACAATGAGCAGTTCTTC. This chain uses TRBV11-2 with TRBJ2-1, with D hard to call. This CDR3 is 12 amino acids long. Germline values: CDR1 SGHAT, CDR2 FQNNGV.

CDR3 in amino acids: CASRRVSTNEKLFF. The CDR3 bases are TGTGCCAGCAGGCGGGTGTCAACTAATGAAAAACTGTTTTTT. V usage is TRBV6-1 and J usage is TRBJ1-4; D unclear. Germline lookup yields CDR1 MNHNS and CDR2 SASEGT. The CDR3 loop spans 14 amino acids. V shed 6 bases and J shed 0 bases, with 8 bases lying between them.

On this clone: One end of the junction does not line up with germline, which may come from a read error. The J gene is TRBJ2-7, the V gene TRBV13; TRBD1 matches 8 bases. Looked up from germline, CDR1 is PRHDT and CDR2 is FYEKMQ (reference sequence). The CDR3 runs 12 residues. The CDR3 region is CASSLFGQGRHF. The CDR3 DNA follows: TGTGCCAGCAGCCTGTTCGGACAGGGTAGGCACTTC. The whole variable domain, filled in from reference TRBV13 and TRBJ2-7, reads AAGVIQSPRHLIKEKRETATLKCYPIPRHDTVYWYQQGPGQDPQFLISFYEKMQSDKGSIPDRFSAQQFSDYHSELNMSSLELGDSALYFCASSLFGQGRHFGPGTRLTVT.